A selection of T cell receptor beta chains follows, all from one sample in a study of blood T cell repertoires in COVID-19. TCRdb keeps only in-frame clones here, not all; method: immunoSEQ multiplex PCR. The sample holds about 130,000 clones, 70% to 90% seen once. The sample comprised peripheral blood. These receptor sequences come from a woman aged 45-65 years who had recovered from COVID-19. The CDR3 runs from the conserved cysteine through the conserved F or W. A D gene is named only where the DNA matches it firmly. Expanded clones get a size class; other rows say once, few or many, or leave the size out.

clone_size	v_call	cdr3_length	d_call	j_call	cdr3_aa	cdr3_nt
NA	TRBV6-5	16	NA	TRBJ2-1	CASSYFGGSSYNEQFF	TGTGCCAGCAGTTACTTTGGTGGTAGCTCCTACAATGAGCAGTTCTTC
NA	TRBV10-3	13	NA	TRBJ2-1	CAISERLYNEQFF	TGTGCCATCAGTGAGAGACTCTACAATGAGCAGTTCTTC
NA	TRBV11-1	13	NA	TRBJ2-5	CASSLSLKETQYF	TGTGCCAGCAGCTTATCTTTAAAAGAGACCCAGTACTTC
NA	TRBV5-1	14	TRBD2	TRBJ2-7	CASSASGGAYEQYF	TGCGCCAGCAGCGCTAGCGGGGGGGCCTACGAGCAGTACTTC
NA	TRBV27	15	NA	TRBJ1-2	CATKGADRSNYGYTF	TGTGCCACCAAAGGGGCTGACAGGTCTAACTATGGCTACACCTTC
NA	TRBV15	15	NA	TRBJ1-2	CATSRDQAGAGGYTF	TGTGCCACCAGCAGAGATCAGGCGGGGGCTGGGGGCTACACCTTC
once	TRBV28	12	NA	TRBJ2-7	CASSFPSDEQYF	TGTGCCAGCAGTTTTCCGTCCGACGAGCAGTACTTC
NA	TRBV6-5	15	TRBD2	TRBJ2-5	CASTLISGTGGTQYF	TGTGCCAGCACTTTAATTAGCGGGACTGGGGGGACCCAGTACTTC
NA	TRBV7-9	18	TRBD1	TRBJ2-3	CASSPRPRQGLVTDTQYF	TGTGCCAGCAGTCCCCGCCCCAGACAGGGGTTGGTCACAGATACGCAGTATTTT
once	TRBV28	15	NA	TRBJ2-7	CASSLNLGLRDEQYF	TGTGCCAGCAGTTTAAATCTGGGACTGAGGGACGAGCAGTACTTC
NA	TRBV21-1	18	NA	TRBJ2-1	CASSLTSRSCPFRNEQFF	TGTGCCAGCAGCCTCACATCACGCTCTTGCCCCTTCCGCAATGAGCAGTTCTTC
NA	TRBV18	14	NA	TRBJ2-7	CASSPRRGPYEQYF	TGTGCCAGCTCACCGCGGAGGGGGCCCTACGAGCAGTACTTC
NA	TRBV18	15	NA	TRBJ2-3	CASSPGRGGTDTQYF	TGTGCCAGCTCACCGGGGCGGGGCGGCACAGATACGCAGTATTTT
NA	TRBV20-1	14	NA	TRBJ1-3	CSASPGLAGNTIYF	TGCAGTGCTAGTCCGGGGTTAGCGGGAAACACCATATATTTT
NA	TRBV9	14	TRBD2	TRBJ2-3	CASTSGGALDTQYF	TGTGCCAGCACCAGCGGGGGGGCCTTAGATACGCAGTATTTT
NA	TRBV5-6	16	TRBD2	TRBJ2-3	CASSFWGLAGTDTQYF	TGTGCCAGCAGCTTTTGGGGACTAGCGGGCACAGATACGCAGTATTTT
NA	TRBV2	11	NA	TRBJ1-2	CASSVSKRDTF	TGTGCCAGCAGTGTTTCAAAGAGGGACACCTTC
NA	TRBV20-1	12	NA	TRBJ1-1	CSASRGNTEAFF	TGCAGTGCTAGTAGGGGGAACACTGAAGCTTTCTTT
NA	TRBV7-8	15	NA	TRBJ2-7	CASSLYPERSYEQYF	TGTGCCAGCAGCCTATACCCGGAGCGGTCCTACGAGCAGTACTTC
NA	TRBV11-2	14	TRBD1	TRBJ2-3	CASSPGTDSGTQYF	TGTGCCAGCAGTCCCGGGACAGACTCCGGTACGCAGTATTTT
NA	TRBV19	15	TRBD1	TRBJ1-5	CASSTGQSSNQPQHF	TGTGCCAGTAGTACGGGACAGTCGAGCAATCAGCCCCAGCATTTT
NA	TRBV5-4	11	NA	TRBJ2-3	CASTLGGTQYF	TGTGCCAGCACCCTCGGGGGTACGCAGTATTTT
few	TRBV28	14	NA	TRBJ2-7	CASSLYPTAYEQYF	TGTGCCAGCAGTTTATACCCGACAGCCTACGAGCAGTACTTC
NA	TRBV6-5	13	NA	TRBJ2-5	CASSYSRLEAQYF	TGTGCCAGCAGTTACTCTAGGCTCGAGGCCCAGTACTTC
NA	TRBV30	15	NA	TRBJ1-4	CAWTGQIATNEKLFF	TGTGCCTGGACAGGACAGATAGCAACTAATGAAAAACTGTTTTTT
few	TRBV5-5	14	NA	TRBJ1-2	CASSLGMRSDGYTF	TGTGCCAGCAGCTTGGGTATGAGGAGCGACGGCTACACCTTC
NA	TRBV19	16	NA	TRBJ2-3	CASSITSRGTTDTQYF	TGTGCCAGTAGTATTACTAGCCGGGGGACCACAGATACGCAGTATTTT
NA	TRBV7-8	15	TRBD1	TRBJ2-1	CASSPAGTGVTIQFF	TGTGCCAGCAGCCCGGCCGGGACAGGCGTTACTATCCAGTTCTTC
NA	TRBV4-1	16	TRBD2	TRBJ2-1	CASSQGSGRKLNEQFF	TGCGCCAGCAGCCAAGGAAGCGGGAGAAAACTCAATGAGCAGTTCTTC
NA	TRBV7-2	15	TRBD1	TRBJ1-4	CASSSTGVANEKLFF	TGTGCCAGCAGCTCAACAGGGGTTGCTAATGAAAAACTGTTTTTT
NA	TRBV28	13	NA	TRBJ1-2	CASSVGGGSGYTF	TGTGCCAGCAGTGTTGGGGGGGGATCTGGCTACACCTTC
once	TRBV6-5	16	TRBD2	TRBJ2-3	CASSYLAGGGTDTQYF	TGTGCCAGCAGTTACCTAGCGGGAGGGGGGACAGATACGCAGTATTTT
NA	TRBV28	12	TRBD1	TRBJ1-5	CASQGGNQPQHF	TGTGCCAGCCAGGGGGGCAATCAGCCCCAGCATTTT